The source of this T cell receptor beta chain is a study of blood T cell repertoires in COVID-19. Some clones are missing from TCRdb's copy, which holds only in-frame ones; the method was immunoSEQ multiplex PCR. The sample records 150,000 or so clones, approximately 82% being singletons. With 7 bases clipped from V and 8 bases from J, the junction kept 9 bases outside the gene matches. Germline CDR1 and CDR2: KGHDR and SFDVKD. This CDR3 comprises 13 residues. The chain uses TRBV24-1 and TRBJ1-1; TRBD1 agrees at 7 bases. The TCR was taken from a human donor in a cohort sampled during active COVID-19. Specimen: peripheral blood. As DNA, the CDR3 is TGTGCCACCAGGGGGGACAGCAAGGAGGAAGCTTTCTTT. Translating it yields CATRGDSKEEAFF.